Listed here is a single TCR beta chain. This sample was taken from a study of control samples from healthy donors and cancer patients. Trimming pared 2 bases from V and 6 bases from J, leaving 8 bases between. This CDR3 region has 12 residues. The germline V gene has CDR1 GTSNPN and CDR2 SVGIG (reference sequence). Some clones are missing from TCRdb's copy, which holds only in-frame ones; the method was immunoSEQ multiplex PCR. The table shows roughly 150,000 clones, with about 94% occurring only once. The sequence derives from a woman in her twenties or thirties in good health. V usage is TRBV30 and J usage is TRBJ2-1; possible D gene TRBD1, 5 bases. The specimen sequenced was blood. The CDR3 reads CAWSYQGNEQFF. The DNA for the CDR3 is TGTGCCTGGAGTTATCAGGGCAATGAGCAGTTCTTC.